This T cell receptor beta chain was sequenced during a study of PD-1 blockade in classical Hodgkin lymphoma. Broader study findings: Newly diagnosed patients reportedly trailed healthy donors in baseline TCR diversity.

Trimming at V came to 7 bases and at J to 7 bases, leaving 3 bases not matched to a gene. This CDR3 has 13 residues. Germline V gene sequence: CDR1 LNHDA, CDR2 SQIVND (reference sequence). Sequenced by immunoSEQ multiplex PCR; TCRdb stores in-frame clones only, minus some. The sample holds approximately 24,000 clones, over 75% seen once. In regard to this clone: The antigen remains unidentified.

No patient escaped relapse after autologous stem cell transplantation, and brentuximab vedotin exposure varied. Patients reached a best response of complete response, partial response or progressive disease. The sequence was obtained from a human donor with classical Hodgkin lymphoma. The chain combines TRBV19 with TRBJ2-1; 11 bases line up with TRBD2. This material consisted of peripheral blood mononuclear cells (PBMCs), taken at baseline. CDR3 in amino acids: CASTSGGRNEQFF. The DNA for the CDR3 is TGTGCCAGTACTAGCGGGGGGCGGAATGAGCAGTTCTTC.